This is a list of T cell receptor beta chains from one sample in a study of technical replicates of blood from several donors. Method: immunoSEQ multiplex PCR; TCRdb's copy keeps in-frame clones and lacks some. The repertoire includes roughly 50,000 clones, about 94% of them detected once, and approximately 3.9% sits in the top ten. The sequenced sample was PBMCs. The receptors shown here come from a human donor in good health. Some clones in this sample may be carry-over from other donors' samples. Both conserved end residues are part of each CDR3. D genes are given only for firm matches. For some rows the clone size is stated as once, few or many, or as a class when expanded; others skip it.

D gene: -
J gene: TRBJ1-6
CDR3 length: 14
V gene: TRBV7-2
clone size: -
CDR3 DNA: TGTGCCAGCATCCCGACAGCAGATTATTCACCCCTCCACTTT
CDR3 protein: CASIPTADYSPLHF

D gene: TRBD2
J gene: TRBJ2-7
CDR3 length: 16
V gene: TRBV25-1
clone size: -
CDR3 DNA: TGTGCCAGCAGTGAAGGTTTCATAGCGGGGAGCGGGGAGCAGTACTTC
CDR3 protein: CASSEGFIAGSGEQYF

D gene: -
J gene: TRBJ1-2
CDR3 length: 14
V gene: TRBV4-3
clone size: -
CDR3 DNA: TGCGCCAGCAGCCCCGATGCAGGGAACTATGGCTACACCTTC
CDR3 protein: CASSPDAGNYGYTF

D gene: TRBD2
J gene: TRBJ2-3
CDR3 length: 15
V gene: TRBV6-1
clone size: few
CDR3 DNA: TGTGCCAGCACTAGACTAGCGGGGAGCACAGATACGCAGTATTTT
CDR3 protein: CASTRLAGSTDTQYF

D gene: -
J gene: TRBJ2-7
CDR3 length: 13
V gene: TRBV10-2
clone size: -
CDR3 DNA: TGCGCCAGCAACCCGGGGGGCAGGGACGAGCAGTACTTC
CDR3 protein: CASNPGGRDEQYF

D gene: -
J gene: TRBJ2-1
CDR3 length: 11
V gene: TRBV29-1
clone size: -
CDR3 DNA: TGCAGCGTTGAGGAGAGAGGGAGGCAGTTCTTC
CDR3 protein: CSVEERGRQFF

D gene: -
J gene: TRBJ1-6
CDR3 length: 14
V gene: TRBV6-1
clone size: once
CDR3 DNA: TGTGCCAGCAGTGAAAGGGGCCAGGATTCACCCCTCCACTTT
CDR3 protein: CASSERGQDSPLHF

D gene: -
J gene: TRBJ1-1
CDR3 length: 13
V gene: TRBV29-1
clone size: -
CDR3 DNA: TGCAGCGTTGGGCAGGGACTTAACACTGAAGCTTTCTTT
CDR3 protein: CSVGQGLNTEAFF

D gene: -
J gene: TRBJ2-1
CDR3 length: 15
V gene: TRBV4-1
clone size: -
CDR3 DNA: TGCGCCAGCAGCCTCGTCGCAGGTGACTACAATGAGCAGTTCTTC
CDR3 protein: CASSLVAGDYNEQFF

D gene: -
J gene: TRBJ1-2
CDR3 length: 10
V gene: TRBV6-5
clone size: -
CDR3 DNA: TGTGCCAGCAGGGGGACAGGCTACACCTTC
CDR3 protein: CASRGTGYTF

D gene: -
J gene: TRBJ2-1
CDR3 length: 15
V gene: TRBV7-3
clone size: -
CDR3 DNA: TGTGCCAGCAGTCTAGTACCCAGCTCCTACAATGAGCAGTTCTTC
CDR3 protein: CASSLVPSSYNEQFF

D gene: -
J gene: TRBJ1-1
CDR3 length: 15
V gene: TRBV9
clone size: -
CDR3 DNA: TGTGCCAGCAGCGTAGGGGCAGGGATGAACACTGAAGCTTTCTTT
CDR3 protein: CASSVGAGMNTEAFF

D gene: TRBD1
J gene: TRBJ2-2
CDR3 length: 14
V gene: TRBV5-1
clone size: -
CDR3 DNA: TGCGCCAGCGCAAGGGGGCTGGACACCGGGGAGCTGTTTTTT
CDR3 protein: CASARGLDTGELFF

D gene: -
J gene: TRBJ2-5
CDR3 length: 14
V gene: TRBV30
clone size: -
CDR3 DNA: TGTGCCTGGAGTGTAGGCGGTGGGCAAGAGACCCAGTACTTC
CDR3 protein: CAWSVGGGQETQYF

D gene: -
J gene: TRBJ1-2
CDR3 length: 15
V gene: TRBV6-6
clone size: -
CDR3 DNA: TGTGCCAGCAGTTGGGCCCCGGAAGGAAAGGATGGCTACACCTTC
CDR3 protein: CASSWAPEGKDGYTF

D gene: -
J gene: TRBJ1-4
CDR3 length: 12
V gene: TRBV30
clone size: -
CDR3 DNA: TGTGCCTGGAGGCAGGGTGGGGAAAAACTGTTTTTT
CDR3 protein: CAWRQGGEKLFF

D gene: -
J gene: TRBJ1-6
CDR3 length: 13
V gene: TRBV2
clone size: -
CDR3 DNA: TGTGCCAGCAGTGGTGGGAGGGAATCACCCCTCCACTTT
CDR3 protein: CASSGGRESPLHF

D gene: -
J gene: TRBJ2-6
CDR3 length: 13
V gene: TRBV4-3
clone size: -
CDR3 DNA: TGCGCCAGCAGGAGGACTGGGGCCAACGTCCTGACTTTC
CDR3 protein: CASRRTGANVLTF

D gene: -
J gene: TRBJ2-1
CDR3 length: 15
V gene: TRBV9
clone size: -
CDR3 DNA: TGTGCCAGCAGCGTAGTCGGAGGGACGGGTAATGAGCAGTTCTTC
CDR3 protein: CASSVVGGTGNEQFF

D gene: TRBD2
J gene: TRBJ2-5
CDR3 length: 14
V gene: TRBV7-9
clone size: -
CDR3 DNA: TGTGCCAGCAGCTCGGGACTAGCCTTGGAGACCCAGTACTTC
CDR3 protein: CASSSGLALETQYF